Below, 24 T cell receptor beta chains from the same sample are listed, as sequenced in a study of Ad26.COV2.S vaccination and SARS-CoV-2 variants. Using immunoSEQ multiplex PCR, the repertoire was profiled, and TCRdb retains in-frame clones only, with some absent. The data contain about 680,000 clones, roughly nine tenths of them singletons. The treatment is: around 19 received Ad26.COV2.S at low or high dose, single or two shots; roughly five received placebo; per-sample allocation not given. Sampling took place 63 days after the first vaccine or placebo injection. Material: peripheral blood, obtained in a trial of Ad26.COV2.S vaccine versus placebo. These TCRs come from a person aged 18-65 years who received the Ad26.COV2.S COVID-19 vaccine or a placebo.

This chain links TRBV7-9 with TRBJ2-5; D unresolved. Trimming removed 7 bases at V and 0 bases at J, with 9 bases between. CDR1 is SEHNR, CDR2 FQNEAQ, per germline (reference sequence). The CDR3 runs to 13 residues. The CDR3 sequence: CASNLRDQETQYF. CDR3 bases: TGTGCCAGCAACCTAAGGGACCAAGAGACCCAGTACTTC.

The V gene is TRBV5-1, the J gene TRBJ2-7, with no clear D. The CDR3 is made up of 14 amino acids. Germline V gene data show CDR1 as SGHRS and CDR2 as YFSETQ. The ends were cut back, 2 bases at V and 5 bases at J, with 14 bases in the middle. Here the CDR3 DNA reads TGCGCCAGCAGCTTAGGTATAAGTACAGACGAGCAGTACTTC. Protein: CASSLGISTDEQYF.

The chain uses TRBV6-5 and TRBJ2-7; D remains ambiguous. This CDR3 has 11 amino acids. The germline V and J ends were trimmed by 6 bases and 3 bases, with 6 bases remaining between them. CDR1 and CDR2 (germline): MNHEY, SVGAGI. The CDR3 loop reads CASRDHYEQYF. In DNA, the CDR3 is TGTGCCAGCAGGGACCACTACGAGCAGTACTTC.

In nucleotides, the CDR3 is TGTGCCAGCAGCTTAAGTGTCAGGGGGGGAAGTCAGCCCCAGCATTTT. Translation gives CASSLSVRGGSQPQHF. The V call is TRBV7-3, the J call TRBJ1-5; 7 nucleotides align to TRBD1. The CDR3 consists of 16 residues. V shed 1 base, J shed 6 bases, and the junction held 9 bases outside the gene matches. Per germline, CDR1 SGHTA and CDR2 FQGTGA.

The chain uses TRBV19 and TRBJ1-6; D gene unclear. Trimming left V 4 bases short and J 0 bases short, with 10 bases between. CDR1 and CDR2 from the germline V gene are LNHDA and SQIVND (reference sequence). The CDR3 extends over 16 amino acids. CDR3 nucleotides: TGTGCCAGTAGTACCGGTCCGAGCTCCTATAATTCACCCCTCCACTTT. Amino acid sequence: CASSTGPSSYNSPLHF.

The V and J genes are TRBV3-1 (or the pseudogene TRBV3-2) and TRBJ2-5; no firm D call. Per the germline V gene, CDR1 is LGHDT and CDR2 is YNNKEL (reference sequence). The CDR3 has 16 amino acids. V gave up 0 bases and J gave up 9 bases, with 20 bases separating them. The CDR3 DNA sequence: TGTGCCAGCAGCCAAGATGGGGAAAACCCCAATGGTGCCCAGTACTTC. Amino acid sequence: CASSQDGENPNGAQYF.

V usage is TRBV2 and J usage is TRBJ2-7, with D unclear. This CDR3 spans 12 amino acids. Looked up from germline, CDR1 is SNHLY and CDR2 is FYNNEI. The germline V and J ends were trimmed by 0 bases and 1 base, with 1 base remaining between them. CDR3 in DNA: TGTGCCAGCAGTGAAGCTTCCTACGAGCAGTACTTC. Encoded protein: CASSEASYEQYF. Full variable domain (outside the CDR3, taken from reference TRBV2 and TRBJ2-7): EPEVTQTPSHQVTQMGQEVILRCVPISNHLYFYWYRQILGQKVEFLVSFYNNEISEKSEIFDDQFSVERPDGSNFTLKIRSTKLEDSAMYFCASSEASYEQYFGPGTRLTVT.

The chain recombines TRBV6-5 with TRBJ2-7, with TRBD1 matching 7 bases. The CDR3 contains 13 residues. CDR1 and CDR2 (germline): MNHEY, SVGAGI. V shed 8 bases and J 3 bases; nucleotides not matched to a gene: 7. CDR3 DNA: TGTGCCAGCCAGCAAGCAGGGGGCTACGAGCAGTACTTC. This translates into CASQQAGGYEQYF.

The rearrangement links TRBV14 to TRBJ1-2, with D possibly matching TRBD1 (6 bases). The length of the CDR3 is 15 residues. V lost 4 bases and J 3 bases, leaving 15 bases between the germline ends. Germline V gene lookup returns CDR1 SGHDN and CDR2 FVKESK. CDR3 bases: TGTGCCAGCAGCCCCTCGGACAGCAGGGACTATGGCTACACCTTC. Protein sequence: CASSPSDSRDYGYTF.

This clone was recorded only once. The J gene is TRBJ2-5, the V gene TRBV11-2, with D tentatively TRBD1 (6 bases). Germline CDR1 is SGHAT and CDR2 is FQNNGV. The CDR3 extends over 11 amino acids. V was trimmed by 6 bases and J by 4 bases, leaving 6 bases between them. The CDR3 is CASRQGETQYF. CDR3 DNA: TGTGCCAGCAGACAGGGAGAGACCCAGTACTTC.

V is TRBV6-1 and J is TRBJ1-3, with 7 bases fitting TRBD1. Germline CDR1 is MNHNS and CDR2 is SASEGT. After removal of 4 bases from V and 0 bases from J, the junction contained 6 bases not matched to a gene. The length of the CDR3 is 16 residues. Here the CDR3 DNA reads TGTGCCAGCAGTGGTTACAGGGGCCGCTCTGGAAACACCATATATTTT. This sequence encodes CASSGYRGRSGNTIYF.

The CDR3 loop reads CASSPDRTISYNEQFF. DNA of the CDR3: TGTGCCAGCTCTCCGGACAGGACCATCTCCTACAATGAGCAGTTCTTC. This chain joins TRBV18 and TRBJ2-1; 7 bases align to TRBD1. The germline gives CDR1 KGHSH, CDR2 LQKENI. V gave up 6 bases and J gave up 0 bases; unmatched junction bases: 8. The length of the CDR3 is 16 residues.

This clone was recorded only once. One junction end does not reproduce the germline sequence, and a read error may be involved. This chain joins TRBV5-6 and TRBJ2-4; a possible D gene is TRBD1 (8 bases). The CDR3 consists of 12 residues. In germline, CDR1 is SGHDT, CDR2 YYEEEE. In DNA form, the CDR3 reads TGTGCCAGCAGCCTAGGGGGGGACAGGTTTCACTTC. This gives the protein CASSLGGDRFHF.

The CDR3 sequence is CASSSRGYKEKLFF. DNA for the CDR3: TGTGCCAGTAGTTCCCGGGGTTATAAGGAAAAACTGTTTTTT. J is TRBJ1-4 and V is TRBV19, with D hard to call. V was trimmed by 5 bases and J by 8 bases, leaving 15 bases between them. Germline V gives CDR1 LNHDA, CDR2 SQIVND (reference sequence). This CDR3 contains 14 residues.

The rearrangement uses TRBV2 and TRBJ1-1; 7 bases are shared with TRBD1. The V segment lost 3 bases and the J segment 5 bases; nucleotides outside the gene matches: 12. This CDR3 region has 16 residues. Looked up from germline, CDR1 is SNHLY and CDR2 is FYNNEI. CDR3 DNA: TGTGCCAGCAGTGATCCTCTCGACAGGGCGACGACTGAAGCTTTCTTT. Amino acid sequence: CASSDPLDRATTEAFF.

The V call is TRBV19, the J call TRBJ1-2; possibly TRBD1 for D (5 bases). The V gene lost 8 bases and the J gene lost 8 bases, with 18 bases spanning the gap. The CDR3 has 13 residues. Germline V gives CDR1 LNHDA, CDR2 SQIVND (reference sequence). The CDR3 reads CASGGRDEIGYTF. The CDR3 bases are TGTGCCAGTGGAGGGCGGGACGAAATCGGCTACACCTTC.

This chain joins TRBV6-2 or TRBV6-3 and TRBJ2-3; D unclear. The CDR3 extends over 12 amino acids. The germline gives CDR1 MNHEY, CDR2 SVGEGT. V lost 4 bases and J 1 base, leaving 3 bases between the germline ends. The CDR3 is CASSWGTDTQYF. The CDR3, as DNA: TGTGCCAGCAGTTGGGGCACAGATACGCAGTATTTT.

The DNA for the CDR3 is TGTGCCAGCAGCTCAGCAGGGGTGATGAACACTGAAGCTTTCTTT. As protein: CASSSAGVMNTEAFF. This chain joins TRBV5-6 and TRBJ1-1; D possibly corresponds to TRBD1 (6 bases). Trimming stripped 3 bases from V and 0 bases from J, with 12 bases between. Germline lookup yields CDR1 SGHDT and CDR2 YYEEEE. The CDR3 has 15 amino acids.

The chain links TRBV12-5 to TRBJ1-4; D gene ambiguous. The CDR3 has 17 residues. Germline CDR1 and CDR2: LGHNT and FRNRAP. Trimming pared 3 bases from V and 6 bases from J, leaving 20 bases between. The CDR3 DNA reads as TGTGCTAGTGGTTTCATCCTCCCGAATAAAGGGCATGAAAAACTGTTTTTT. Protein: CASGFILPNKGHEKLFF.

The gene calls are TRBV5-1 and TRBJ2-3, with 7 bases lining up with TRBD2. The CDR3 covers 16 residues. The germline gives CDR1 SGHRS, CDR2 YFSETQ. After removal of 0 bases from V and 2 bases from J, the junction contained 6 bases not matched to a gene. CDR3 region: CASSLVSGQPTDTQYF. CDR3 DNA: TGCGCCAGCAGCTTGGTTAGCGGGCAACCCACAGATACGCAGTATTTT.

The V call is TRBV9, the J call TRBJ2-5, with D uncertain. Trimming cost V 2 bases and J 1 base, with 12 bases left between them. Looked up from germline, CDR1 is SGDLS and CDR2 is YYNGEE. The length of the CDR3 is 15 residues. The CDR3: CASSVAARTQETQYF. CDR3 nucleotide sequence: TGTGCCAGCAGCGTCGCGGCTCGTACCCAAGAGACCCAGTACTTC.

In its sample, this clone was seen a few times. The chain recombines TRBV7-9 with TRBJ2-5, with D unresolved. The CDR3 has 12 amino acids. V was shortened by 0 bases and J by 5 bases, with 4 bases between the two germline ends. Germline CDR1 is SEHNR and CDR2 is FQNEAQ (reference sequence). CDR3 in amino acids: CASSLAVETQYF. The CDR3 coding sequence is TGTGCCAGCAGCTTAGCGGTGGAGACCCAGTACTTC. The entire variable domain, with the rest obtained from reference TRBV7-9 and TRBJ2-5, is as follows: DTGVSQNPRHKITKRGQNVTFRCDPISEHNRLYWYRQTLGQGPEFLTYFQNEAQLEKSRLLSDRFSAERPKGSFSTLEIQRTEQGDSAMYLCASSLAVETQYFGPGTRLLVL.

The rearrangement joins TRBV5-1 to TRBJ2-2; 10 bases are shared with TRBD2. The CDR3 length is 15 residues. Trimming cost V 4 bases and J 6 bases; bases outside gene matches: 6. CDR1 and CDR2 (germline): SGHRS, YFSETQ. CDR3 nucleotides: TGCGCCAGCAGCCCGCTAGCGGGAGACGCCGGGGAGCTGTTTTTT. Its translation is CASSPLAGDAGELFF. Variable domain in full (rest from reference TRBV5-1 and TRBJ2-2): KAGVTQTPRYLIKTRGQQVTLSCSPISGHRSVSWYQQTPGQGLQFLFEYFSETQRNKGNFPGRFSGRQFSNSRSEMNVSTLELGDSALYLCASSPLAGDAGELFFGEGSRLTVL.

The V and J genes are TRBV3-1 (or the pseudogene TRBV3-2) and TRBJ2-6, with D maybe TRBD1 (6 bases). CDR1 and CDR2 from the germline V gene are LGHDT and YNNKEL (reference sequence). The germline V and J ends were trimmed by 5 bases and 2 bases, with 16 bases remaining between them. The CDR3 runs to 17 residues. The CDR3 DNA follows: TGTGCCAGCAGCTTTCCCACAGGGAATACTGGGGCCAACGTCCTGACTTTC. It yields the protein CASSFPTGNTGANVLTF.